This T cell receptor (beta chain) was obtained from a study of beta chain features in type 1 diabetes. Findings and limits, study-wide: The naive, central memory and Treg TCRB repertoires of patients appeared to be more similar to one another than those of healthy donors.

A few counts support this clone. No antigen is known for it. Germline lookup yields CDR1 PRHDT and CDR2 FYEKMQ (reference sequence). CDR3 length: 12 amino acids. V lost 5 bases, J lost 15 bases, and 5 bases stayed unmatched. Expressed TCRB transcripts were sequenced after all isolated RNA was converted to cDNA. Repertoires were generated with immunoSEQ multiplex PCR, while TCRdb's copy carries only in-frame clones and drops some. Of just over 450,000 clones listed, 30% are singletons. The sequenced material came from naive CD4+ T cells from blood. This TCR derives from a man aged 18 to 30 in good health. The V gene is TRBV13, the J gene TRBJ2-1; TRBD2 matches 12 bases. DNA for the CDR3: TGTGCCAGCAGCCGACTAGCGGGAGAACCGTTCTTC. Translated, it gives CASSRLAGEPFF.